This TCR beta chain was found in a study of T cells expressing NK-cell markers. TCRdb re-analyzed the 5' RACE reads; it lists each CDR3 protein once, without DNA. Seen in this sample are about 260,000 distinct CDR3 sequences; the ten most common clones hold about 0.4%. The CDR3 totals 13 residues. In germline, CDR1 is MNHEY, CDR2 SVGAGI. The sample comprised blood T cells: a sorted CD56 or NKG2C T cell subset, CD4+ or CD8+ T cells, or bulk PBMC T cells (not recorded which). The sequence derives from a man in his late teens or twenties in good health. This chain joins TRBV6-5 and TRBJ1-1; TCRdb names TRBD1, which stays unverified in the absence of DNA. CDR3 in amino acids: CASSYRDRDEAFF.